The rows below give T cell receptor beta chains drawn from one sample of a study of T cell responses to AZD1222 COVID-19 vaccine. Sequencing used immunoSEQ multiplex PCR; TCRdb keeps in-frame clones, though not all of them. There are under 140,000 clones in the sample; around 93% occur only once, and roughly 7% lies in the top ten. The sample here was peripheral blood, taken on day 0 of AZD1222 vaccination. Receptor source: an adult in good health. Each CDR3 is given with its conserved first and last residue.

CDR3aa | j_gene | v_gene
CASSSNYPVQYF | TRBJ2-7 | TRBV7-2
CAWSEQNYGYTF | TRBJ1-2 | TRBV30
CASSRNSDEAFF | TRBJ1-1 | TRBV19
CASSQRAGEQYF | TRBJ2-7 | TRBV3-1/TRBV3-2
CASSMTASYEQYF | TRBJ2-7 | TRBV6-5
CASSLRTGAGNTIYF | TRBJ1-3 | TRBV11-3
CASFTGSYSNQPQHF | TRBJ1-5 | TRBV6-5
CASSLRTGRVYSPLHF | TRBJ1-6 | TRBV5-6
CASSLDGHPPDTQYF | TRBJ2-3 | TRBV5-1
CAWDPGQGGQPQHF | TRBJ1-5 | TRBV30
CASSLDGDGYTF | TRBJ1-2 | TRBV5-1
CASSLKSSGGAAEQFF | TRBJ2-1 | TRBV7-3
CASSLVGQAFSPLHF | TRBJ1-6 | TRBV5-1
CASSPVGARKQYF | TRBJ2-7 | TRBV5-1